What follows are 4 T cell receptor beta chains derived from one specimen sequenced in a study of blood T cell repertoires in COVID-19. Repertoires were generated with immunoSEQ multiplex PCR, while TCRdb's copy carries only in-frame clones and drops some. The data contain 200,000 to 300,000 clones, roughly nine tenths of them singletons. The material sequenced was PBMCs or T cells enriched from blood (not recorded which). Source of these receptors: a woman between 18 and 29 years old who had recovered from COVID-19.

Here the CDR3 reads CASSVGTSGREGTQYF. CDR3 in DNA: TGTGCCAGCAGCGTAGGTACTAGCGGTCGGGAGGGTACGCAGTATTTT. J is TRBJ2-3 and V is TRBV9; 8 bases agree with TRBD2. The CDR3 totals 16 residues. J lost 8 bases, V lost 0 bases, and 11 bases had no gene match. Germline CDR1 is SGDLS and CDR2 is YYNGEE.

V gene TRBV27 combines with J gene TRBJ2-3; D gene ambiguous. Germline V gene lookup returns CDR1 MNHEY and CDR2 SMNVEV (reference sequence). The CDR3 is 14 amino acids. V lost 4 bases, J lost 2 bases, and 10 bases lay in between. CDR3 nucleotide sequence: TGTGCCAGCAGTTCCCCGAGGTTCACAGATACGCAGTATTTT. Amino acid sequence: CASSSPRFTDTQYF.

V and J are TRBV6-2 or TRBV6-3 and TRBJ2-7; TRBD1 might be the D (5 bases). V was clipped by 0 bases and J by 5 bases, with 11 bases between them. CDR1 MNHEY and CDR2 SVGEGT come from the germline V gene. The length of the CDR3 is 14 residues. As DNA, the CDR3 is TGTGCCAGCAGTTACTCGCAGGGTCTTGACGAGCAGTACTTC. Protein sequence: CASSYSQGLDEQYF.

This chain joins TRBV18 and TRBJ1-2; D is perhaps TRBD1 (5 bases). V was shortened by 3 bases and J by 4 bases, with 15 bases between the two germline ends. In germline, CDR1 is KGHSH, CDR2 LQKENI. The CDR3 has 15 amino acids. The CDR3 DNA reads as TGTGCCAGCTCACCTGGTATGGGGCCGACCTATGGCTACACCTTC. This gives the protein CASSPGMGPTYGYTF. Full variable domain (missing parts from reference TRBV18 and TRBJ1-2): NAGVMQNPRHLVRRRGQEARLRCSPMKGHSHVYWYRQLPEEGLKFMVYLQKENIIDESGMPKERFSAEFPKEGPSILRIQQVVRGDSAAYFCASSPGMGPTYGYTFGSGTRLTVV.